The clone carrying this T cell receptor beta chain was detected many times. The sample belongs to a study of regulatory T cells in long-lasting Graves disease. Specified time point: newly diagnosed GD, antithyroid drugs for less than 3 months. After RNA was extracted from PBMCs, the TCR library was made from it. An endocrinology department located in Xi'an, China, was where the patients came from. According to the study, TCR beta libraries were built with iRepertoire HTBI primers and CDR3-region Arm-PCR. One entry per CDR3 protein results from TCRdb running MiXCR on the multiplex PCR reads. The sample holds about 400,000 distinct CDR3 sequences, 14% to 15% seen once. The V gene's germline CDR1 is DFQATT and CDR2 SNEGSKA (reference sequence). V was pared by 3 bases and J by 5 bases, with 11 bases between. The length of the CDR3 is 12 residues. The same sample was also used in a study of T cells in Graves' hyperthyroidism and ophthalmopathy. That publication notes: These patients, aged 18 to 65, had recently diagnosed hyperthyroidism lasting under 2 months. The HTBI primer set drove a first-round RT-PCR of the TCR CDR3.

V gene TRBV20-1 combines with J gene TRBJ2-7, with D uncertain. Specimen: peripheral blood mononuclear cells (PBMCs), collected at new diagnosis, from a patient treated with antithyroid drugs. This TCR was recovered from a woman in her thirties or forties with Graves disease. The CDR3 loop is CSASYPNHEQYF. CDR3 nucleotide sequence: TGCAGTGCTAGCTACCCAAACCACGAGCAGTACTTC.